These 18 T cell receptor beta chains share one sample of origin, sequenced in a study of tissue T cells after allogeneic stem cell transplantation (dated by TCRdb to the early 2020s). Library preparation employed the immunoSEQ multiplex PCR assay. In its TCRdb copy, this immuneACCESS table keeps in-frame sequences only and misses some clones. Where compared with another copy, unresolved V genes explain less than half of these, and the others have no known cause. The sample table lists about 26,000 clones, about 89% of them with a count of one. The top ten clonotypes cover about 2% of the sample. The sample's time point label, decoded: recipient (host-origin) PBMCs collected before allo-HCT. The source material was blood, sampled before transplantation. These receptors all come from a male donor aged 60 or over who later had graft-versus-host disease after an allogeneic stem cell transplant.

The rearrangement uses TRBV6-1 and TRBJ2-1, with 7 bases aligning to TRBD1. Germline values: CDR1 MNHNS, CDR2 SASEGT. This CDR3 has 14 residues. Trimming removed 3 bases from V and 1 base from J; junction bases left unmatched: 0. For the CDR3, the DNA is TGTGCCAGCAGTGACAGGGGGTCCTACAATGAGCAGTTCTTC. It encodes CASSDRGSYNEQFF.

The rearrangement uses TRBV19 and TRBJ2-5; D is ambiguous. Germline V gene lookup returns CDR1 LNHDA and CDR2 SQIVND (reference sequence). V shed 5 bases and J shed 5 bases, with 6 bases lying between them. CDR3 length: 11 amino acids. CDR3 nucleotides: TGTGCCAGTAGTGCGGCGGAGACCCAGTACTTC. Translating gives CASSAAETQYF.

V is TRBV7-2 and J is TRBJ1-2, with D possibly TRBD1 on 6 matching bases. Trimming removed 5 bases from V and 3 bases from J, with 13 bases in between. This CDR3 has 14 amino acids. Germline V gives CDR1 SGHTA, CDR2 FQGNSA. The CDR3 DNA follows: TGTGCCAGCAGCGCCATGGCAGGGGACTATGGCTACACCTTC. This sequence encodes CASSAMAGDYGYTF.

The rearrangement joins TRBV29-1 to TRBJ1-1, with no clear D. The V and J ends lost 5 bases and 1 base respectively, with 8 bases between them. This CDR3 comprises 12 residues. The V gene's germline CDR1 is SQVTM and CDR2 ANQGSEA. Written as DNA, the CDR3 is TGCAGCGTTTCGGCTACGAACACTGAAGCTTTCTTT. This encodes CSVSATNTEAFF.

The chain uses TRBV28 and TRBJ2-5; D not resolved. The CDR3 totals 12 residues. CDR1 is MDHEN and CDR2 is SYDVKM in the germline V gene. The CDR3 is CETHGQEETQYF. The CDR3 DNA sequence: TGTGAGACTCACGGGCAGGAGGAGACCCAGTACTTC.

The genes are TRBV12-3 or TRBV12-4 and TRBJ2-2; unclear D gene. The CDR3 loop spans 12 amino acids. Trimming cost V 5 bases and J 6 bases, with 7 bases left between them. The CDR3 DNA reads as TGTGCCAGCAGTACAATCGCCGGGGAGCTGTTTTTT. Its protein product is CASSTIAGELFF.

The chain recombines TRBV7-2 with TRBJ1-5, with D maybe TRBD1 (5 bases). In germline, CDR1 is SGHTA, CDR2 FQGNSA. Trimming stripped 4 bases from V and 7 bases from J, with 14 bases between. The CDR3 length is 14 residues. CDR3 DNA sequence: TGTGCCAGCAGCTCCCTTGGGGCAGGCCAGCCCCAGCATTTT. Protein product: CASSSLGAGQPQHF.

The sample holds one count of this clone. The rearrangement uses TRBV5-4 and TRBJ2-5; D not resolved. Germline V gene lookup returns CDR1 SGHNT and CDR2 YYREEE (reference sequence). The CDR3 has 14 amino acids. The V gene lost 0 bases and the J gene lost 2 bases, with 8 bases spanning the gap. CDR3 DNA sequence: TGTGCCAGCAGCTTGGCGTCAGGACAAGAGACCCAGTACTTC. Its protein product is CASSLASGQETQYF.

The chain employs TRBV4-1 and TRBJ1-1, with D unresolved. The CDR3 extends over 14 amino acids. Per germline, CDR1 MGHRA and CDR2 YSYEKL. Trimming took 1 base from V and 5 from J, leaving 11 bases between them. The CDR3 DNA sequence: TGCGCCAGCAGCCAAGCTCCTCGAGGGACTGAAGCTTTCTTT. Protein sequence: CASSQAPRGTEAFF.

V and J are TRBV19 and TRBJ1-1; TRBD1 matches 10 bases. This CDR3 comprises 15 residues. After removal of 4 bases from V and 6 bases from J, the junction contained 8 bases not matched to a gene. CDR1 and CDR2 from the germline V gene are LNHDA and SQIVND (reference sequence). CDR3 sequence (DNA): TGTGCCAGTAGTACAAGGGACAGGGGAGGGTCTGAAGCTTTCTTT. The encoded protein is CASSTRDRGGSEAFF.

J is TRBJ2-6 and V is TRBV5-4; a possible D gene is TRBD1 (6 bases). CDR1 is SGHNT, CDR2 YYREEE, per germline (reference sequence). Trimming took off 4 bases at V and 0 bases at J, with 14 bases between the two ends. The CDR3 loop spans 17 amino acids. CDR3 coding DNA: TGTGCCAGCAGCCGCGGACAGACTTTCTCTGGGGCCAACGTCCTGACTTTC. This gives the protein CASSRGQTFSGANVLTF.

This chain links TRBV5-4 with TRBJ2-2; 7 bases match TRBD1. Germline trimming cut 6 bases from V and 0 bases from J; bases unmatched to any gene: 2. The CDR3 contains 14 residues. Germline CDR1 and CDR2: SGHNT and YYREEE (reference sequence). CDR3 protein: CASKDRPNTGELFF. DNA for the CDR3: TGTGCCAGCAAGGACAGGCCGAACACCGGGGAGCTGTTTTTT. The variable domain in full, with the rest retrieved from reference TRBV5-4 and TRBJ2-2, is ETGVTQSPTHLIKTRGQQVTLRCSSQSGHNTVSWYQQALGQGPQFIFQYYREEENGRGNFPPRFSGLQFPNYSSELNVNALELDDSALYLCASKDRPNTGELFFGEGSRLTVL.

The chain has TRBV4-2 and TRBJ2-3, with D maybe TRBD2 (5 bases). The V end was cut by 0 bases, the J end by 10 bases, with 11 bases between. CDR3 length: 13 residues. CDR1 LGHNA and CDR2 YNFKEQ come from the germline V gene. CDR3 nucleotides: TGTGCCAGCAGCCAAGATCTGGCGGGTGCGCAGTATTTT. Translating gives CASSQDLAGAQYF.

This chain joins TRBV20-1 and TRBJ1-4; perhaps TRBD1 as D (5 bases). The CDR3 consists of 11 residues. Germline V gene sequence: CDR1 DFQATT, CDR2 SNEGSKA (reference sequence). Trimming cost V 0 bases and J 11 bases, with 7 bases left between them. The CDR3 DNA reads as TGCAGTGCTAGAGATCGGGGGAAACTGTTTTTT. This codes for CSARDRGKLFF.

The rearrangement links TRBV10-2 to TRBJ1-2; D remains ambiguous. The CDR3 has 13 residues. Germline CDR1 reads WSHSY; CDR2 reads SAAADI. V gave up 0 bases and J gave up 5 bases, with 7 bases separating them. CDR3 amino acids: CASSESTVYGYTF. The CDR3 region has the DNA TGCGCCAGCAGTGAGTCGACCGTATATGGCTACACCTTC.

The chain carries TRBV7-3 and TRBJ1-5; D is possibly TRBD1 (5 bases). Germline lookup yields CDR1 SGHTA and CDR2 FQGTGA. The CDR3 loop spans 16 amino acids. V lost 0 bases to trimming and J lost 5 bases, with 14 bases between them. The CDR3 loop is CASSLTGIPGDQPQHF. The CDR3 DNA follows: TGTGCCAGCAGCTTAACCGGAATCCCGGGGGATCAGCCCCAGCATTTT.

The rearrangement links TRBV24-1 to TRBJ2-7; D unresolved. This CDR3 is built from 13 residues. Trimming took 3 bases from V and 5 from J, leaving 10 bases between them. Looked up from germline, CDR1 is KGHDR and CDR2 is SFDVKD. The CDR3 DNA reads as TGTGCCACCAGTGATCCCCCTTTCGACGAGCAGTACTTC. It specifies CATSDPPFDEQYF.

The chain uses TRBV6-5 and TRBJ2-2; D may be TRBD2 (6 bases). V was cut by 0 bases and J by 7 bases, with 9 bases left in between. This CDR3 region has 14 residues. Germline CDR1 and CDR2: MNHEY and SVGAGI. CDR3 region: CASSYSTGVGELFF. In nucleotides, the CDR3 is TGTGCCAGCAGTTACTCGACGGGGGTCGGGGAGCTGTTTTTT.